These 27 T cell receptor beta chains came from one sample sequenced in a study of follicular helper T cells after annual influenza vaccination. The assay was immunoSEQ multiplex PCR, and TCRdb's table has in-frame clones only and misses some. The sample lists about 9,400 clones, 65% to 85% seen once, with more than 1.5% in the top ten. Indicated time point: 2015-2016 season, pre-vaccination. The specimen was CXCR5+ CD38- circulating T follicular helper cells from blood, collected on the day of influenza vaccination. Sample subset: circulating Tfh, non-naive CD4+CXCR5+PD-1+ (ICOS+CD38+ or ICOS-CD38-). These receptors all stem from an adult who received the influenza vaccine.

This sequence joins TRBV7-9 and TRBJ2-2; D is possibly TRBD2 (5 bases). The CDR3 runs 15 residues. CDR1 and CDR2 from the germline V gene are SEHNR and FQNEAQ (reference sequence). The germline V and J ends were trimmed by 6 bases and 6 bases, with 17 bases remaining between them. The CDR3 sequence is CASSNRLPQAGELFF. The CDR3 DNA reads as TGTGCCAGCAGTAATCGACTACCGCAGGCCGGGGAGCTGTTTTTT.

In this sample, this clone turned up a few times. CDR3 coding DNA: TGTGCCAGCAGAGCCGGACTGAGCAATCAGCCCCAGCATTTT. Protein: CASRAGLSNQPQHF. V is TRBV2 and J is TRBJ1-5; no reliable D call. CDR3 size: 14 residues. Germline lookup yields CDR1 SNHLY and CDR2 FYNNEI. V was cut by 6 bases and J by 1 base, with 10 bases left in between.

V is TRBV7-2 and J is TRBJ1-5, with a possible D match to TRBD1 (5 bases). Germline V gives CDR1 SGHTA, CDR2 FQGNSA. The ends were cut back, 4 bases at V and 3 bases at J, with 13 bases in the middle. This CDR3 comprises 15 residues. CDR3: CASSSQGLPNQPQHF. CDR3 DNA sequence: TGTGCCAGCAGCTCGCAGGGACTACCCAATCAGCCCCAGCATTTT.

The chain couples TRBV5-8 to TRBJ2-3, with 9 bases identical to TRBD2. V trimming: 1 base; J trimming: 3 bases; junction bases outside the gene matches: 3. CDR1 SGHTS and CDR2 YDEGEE come from the germline V gene. CDR3 size: 15 residues. CDR3 region: CASSLLAGVTDTQYF. CDR3 DNA sequence: TGTGCCAGCAGCTTGTTAGCGGGAGTTACAGATACGCAGTATTTT.

The V and J genes are TRBV28 and TRBJ1-1; no clear D gene. CDR3 length: 16 residues. The germline V gene has CDR1 MDHEN and CDR2 SYDVKM. The ends were cut back, 1 base at V and 1 base at J, with 13 bases in the middle. DNA for the CDR3: TGTGCCAGCAGTTTATTTCCACGAAGGGAGAACACTGAAGCTTTCTTT. Encoded protein: CASSLFPRRENTEAFF. The full variable domain, in which reference TRBV28 and TRBJ1-1 provide the parts outside the CDR3, is DVKVTQSSRYLVKRTGEKVFLECVQDMDHENMFWYRQDPGLGLRLIYFSYDVKMKEKGDIPEGYSVSREKKERFSLILESASTNQTSMYLCASSLFPRRENTEAFFGQGTRLTVV.

The V call is TRBV19, the J call TRBJ2-7; 8 bases align to TRBD2. Trimming took 3 bases from V and 3 from J; bases not matched to a gene: 1. This CDR3 region has 13 residues. Germline CDR1 LNHDA, CDR2 SQIVND (reference sequence). CDR3 DNA sequence: TGTGCCAGTAGTATCGCGGGAGGCTACGAGCAGTACTTC. This sequence encodes CASSIAGGYEQYF.

The J gene is TRBJ1-2, the V gene TRBV5-6, with 9 bases that match TRBD1. J was trimmed by 4 bases and V by 4 bases; bases with no gene match: 5. This CDR3 contains 14 residues. Per germline, CDR1 SGHDT and CDR2 YYEEEE. The CDR3 DNA is TGTGCCAGCAGCGCGCCGGGACAGGGCTATGGCTACACCTTC. Translation: CASSAPGQGYGYTF.

The J gene is TRBJ1-2, the V gene TRBV5-6; the match to TRBD1 covers 9 bases. Germline V CDR1 and CDR2: SGHDT, YYEEEE. V was clipped by 0 bases and J by 12 bases; unmatched bases: 9. This CDR3 is 14 amino acids long. CDR3 coding DNA: TGTGCCAGCAGCTTGGCCGGGACAGGGTGGCAAGACACCTTC. Translating it yields CASSLAGTGWQDTF.

The chain carries TRBV10-3 and TRBJ2-7, with D perhaps assigned TRBD1 or TRBD2 (6 bases each). Germline CDR1 is ENHRY and CDR2 is SYGVKD. The CDR3 covers 15 residues. V lost 0 bases and J lost 4, with 13 bases in between. As DNA, the CDR3 is TGTGCCATCAGTGAGTCGGGGGGCGGGTTATACGAGCAGTACTTC. Amino acids: CAISESGGGLYEQYF.

The V and J genes are TRBV2 and TRBJ2-7; no firm D call. The CDR3 covers 11 residues. Trimming removed 5 bases from V and 4 bases from J, with 6 bases in between. In germline, CDR1 is SNHLY, CDR2 FYNNEI. The CDR3 loop reads CASSLGYEQYF. Here the CDR3 DNA reads TGTGCCAGCAGTCTGGGATACGAGCAGTACTTC.

This chain uses TRBV28 with TRBJ1-2; D gene ambiguous. This CDR3 comprises 12 residues. Trimming took 10 bases from V and 2 from J, leaving 11 bases between them. Per germline, CDR1 MDHEN and CDR2 SYDVKM. The CDR3 DNA is TGTGCCAAACGGAACCTAAACTATGGCTACACCTTC. Translation gives CAKRNLNYGYTF.

The CDR3 loop reads CASSLDVRYEQYF. The CDR3 coding sequence is TGTGCCAGCAGCTTGGATGTGAGATACGAGCAGTACTTC. The chain carries TRBV5-5 and TRBJ2-7; D gene uncertain. Germline V CDR1 and CDR2: SGHKS, YYEKEE (reference sequence). V was cut by 0 bases and J by 4 bases, with 8 bases left in between. CDR3 length equals 13 residues.

The rearrangement links TRBV5-4 to TRBJ2-4; TRBD1 aligns across 7 bases. CDR3 length: 15 amino acids. V was pared by 4 bases and J by 0 bases, with 4 bases of the junction left unmatched. In germline, CDR1 is SGHNT, CDR2 YYREEE (reference sequence). The CDR3 loop is CASSIRQGAKNIQYF. CDR3 sequence (DNA): TGTGCCAGCAGCATTCGACAGGGAGCCAAAAACATTCAGTACTTC.

This rearrangement joins TRBV28 to TRBJ2-3; no reliable D call. Germline CDR1 and CDR2: MDHEN and SYDVKM. Trimming removed 3 bases from V and 1 base from J, with 14 bases in between. The CDR3 consists of 16 residues. CDR3 DNA sequence: TGTGCCAGCAGTTTTATGGCAGGTTCGGGCACAGATACGCAGTATTTT. Translated: CASSFMAGSGTDTQYF.

In DNA, the CDR3 is TGCGCCAGCAGTGGATACAATGAGCAGTTCTTC. Translation gives CASSGYNEQFF. The chain couples TRBV10-2 to TRBJ2-1; D remains ambiguous. Trimming left V 4 bases short and J 4 bases short, with 2 bases between. CDR1 WSHSY and CDR2 SAAADI come from the germline V gene. The CDR3 contains 11 residues.

The V gene is TRBV11-3, the J gene TRBJ2-1; the match to TRBD2 covers 8 bases. Germline values: CDR1 SGHNT, CDR2 YENEEA. This CDR3 is 18 amino acids long. J was trimmed by 3 bases and V by 2 bases; bases with no gene match: 12. The DNA for the CDR3 is TGTGCCAGCAGCTTATTCGGGAAGCGGGAGATGGGCTACAATGAGCAGTTCTTC. It codes for CASSLFGKREMGYNEQFF.

V usage is TRBV18 and J usage is TRBJ2-1; 10 bases line up with TRBD1. CDR3 length equals 13 residues. CDR1 is KGHSH, CDR2 LQKENI, per germline. With 3 bases clipped from V and 14 bases from J, the junction kept 7 bases outside the gene matches. The CDR3 reads CASSPGSGTGEFF. The CDR3, as DNA: TGTGCCAGCTCACCCGGGTCCGGGACAGGGGAGTTCTTC.

The chain recombines TRBV13 with TRBJ1-2; 8 nucleotides align to TRBD1. This CDR3 is built from 16 residues. The germline V gene has CDR1 PRHDT and CDR2 FYEKMQ (reference sequence). V dropped 5 bases and J dropped 7; count of bases not matched to a gene: 15. CDR3: CASSPDDLTGVIGYTF. The CDR3 coding sequence is TGTGCCAGCAGCCCCGACGATTTGACAGGGGTGATTGGCTACACCTTC.

The CDR3 here is CASSLSPGTAYEQYF. As DNA, the CDR3 is TGTGCCAGCAGCTTAAGCCCGGGTACGGCCTACGAGCAGTACTTC. J is TRBJ2-7 and V is TRBV7-3; D remains unclear. The V gene lost 1 base and the J gene lost 2 bases, with 12 bases spanning the gap. Germline CDR1 reads SGHTA; CDR2 reads FQGTGA. The CDR3 has 15 residues.

V usage is TRBV4-1 and J usage is TRBJ1-2; D perhaps matches TRBD1 (5 bases). V was trimmed by 5 bases and J by 2 bases, leaving 18 bases between them. Per the germline V gene, CDR1 is MGHRA and CDR2 is YSYEKL. The CDR3 has 16 residues. The chain's CDR3 is CASSTARRAQNYGYTF. The CDR3 DNA sequence: TGCGCCAGCAGCACAGCCCGCAGGGCGCAAAACTATGGCTACACCTTC.

V gene TRBV7-2 combines with J gene TRBJ1-2; D remains unclear. Germline CDR1 is SGHTA and CDR2 is FQGNSA. The CDR3 totals 13 residues. Trimming removed 5 bases at V and 2 bases at J, with 9 bases between. CDR3 sequence reads: CASSLDGNYGYTF. DNA of the CDR3: TGTGCCAGCAGCCTAGACGGAAACTATGGCTACACCTTC.

The rearrangement joins TRBV5-1 to TRBJ1-1, with a tentative D call TRBD1 (5 bases). This CDR3 is built from 12 residues. Trimming cost V 4 bases and J 7 bases, with 11 bases left between them. The germline V gene has CDR1 SGHRS and CDR2 YFSETQ. The chain's CDR3 is CASSRDGDEAFF. For the CDR3, the DNA is TGCGCCAGCAGCAGGGACGGAGATGAAGCTTTCTTT.

The CDR3 bases are TGTGCCAGTAGTAGGCAGGGTTCTGGAAACACCATATATTTT. Amino acids: CASSRQGSGNTIYF. The genes are TRBV19 and TRBJ1-3; the D gene is possibly TRBD1 (5 bases). Between the trimmed V and J ends, which lost 4 bases and 1 base, there was a span of 8 bases. The CDR3 loop spans 14 amino acids. The germline CDR1 and CDR2 sequences are LNHDA and SQIVND (reference sequence).

This sequence joins TRBV7-9 and TRBJ2-1; TRBD1 matches at 7 bases. V shed 5 bases and J 6 bases; nucleotides not matched to a gene: 7. Per germline, CDR1 SEHNR and CDR2 FQNEAQ (reference sequence). This CDR3 comprises 14 residues. The CDR3 protein is CASSQQGSGNEQFF. The CDR3 DNA is TGTGCCAGCAGCCAACAGGGGTCTGGCAATGAGCAGTTCTTC.

This rearrangement joins TRBV11-2 to TRBJ1-4, with D unresolved. CDR1 and CDR2 from the germline V gene are SGHAT and FQNNGV. Trimming cost V 5 bases and J 8 bases, with 21 bases left between them. The length of the CDR3 is 16 residues. The CDR3 nucleotides are TGTGCCAGCAGCAAAGTAGTCGGCGGGTCGGGGGAAAAACTGTTTTTT. It is translated as CASSKVVGGSGEKLFF.

The chain links TRBV28 to TRBJ1-2; D possibly corresponds to TRBD1 (5 bases). The CDR3 is 13 amino acids. CDR1 MDHEN and CDR2 SYDVKM come from the germline V gene. Trimming shortened V by 4 bases and J by 4 bases, and 10 bases separated the two germline ends. This CDR3 reads CASSSGDLYGYTF. For the CDR3, the DNA is TGTGCCAGCAGTTCGGGGGATCTCTATGGCTACACCTTC.

The rearrangement links TRBV10-3 to TRBJ2-5; D not resolved. V was pared by 8 bases and J by 3 bases, with 13 bases between. The CDR3 totals 13 residues. Per germline, CDR1 ENHRY and CDR2 SYGVKD. DNA for the CDR3: TGTGCCATCGGTCCGCTAGAGAAAGAGACCCAGTACTTC. This translates into CAIGPLEKETQYF.